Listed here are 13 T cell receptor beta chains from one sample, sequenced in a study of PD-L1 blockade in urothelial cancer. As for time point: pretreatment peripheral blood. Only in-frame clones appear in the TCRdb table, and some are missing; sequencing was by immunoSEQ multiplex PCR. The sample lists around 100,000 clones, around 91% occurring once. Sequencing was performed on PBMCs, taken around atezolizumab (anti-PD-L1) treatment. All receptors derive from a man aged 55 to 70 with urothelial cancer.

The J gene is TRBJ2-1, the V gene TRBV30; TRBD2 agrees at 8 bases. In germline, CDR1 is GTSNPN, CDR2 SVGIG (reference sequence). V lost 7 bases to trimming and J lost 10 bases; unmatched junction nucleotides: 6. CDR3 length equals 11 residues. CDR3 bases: TGTGCCTTCTGGACTAGCTGGGAGCAGTTCTTC. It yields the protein CAFWTSWEQFF.

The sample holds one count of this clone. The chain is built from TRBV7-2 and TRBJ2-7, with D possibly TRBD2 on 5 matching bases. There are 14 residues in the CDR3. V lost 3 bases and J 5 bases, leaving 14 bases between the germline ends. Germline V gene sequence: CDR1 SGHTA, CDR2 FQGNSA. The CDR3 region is CASSFTRLANEQYF. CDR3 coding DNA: TGTGCCAGCAGCTTTACCCGGCTAGCCAACGAGCAGTACTTC.

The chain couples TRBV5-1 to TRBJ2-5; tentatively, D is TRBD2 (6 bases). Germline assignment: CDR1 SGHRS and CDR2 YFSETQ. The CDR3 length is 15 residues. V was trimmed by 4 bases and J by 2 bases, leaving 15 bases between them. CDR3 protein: CASSQLTRVQETQYF. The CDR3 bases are TGCGCCAGCAGCCAACTGACTAGGGTTCAAGAGACCCAGTACTTC.

The CDR3 sequence is CASSQAVRRGTDTQYF. In nucleotides, the CDR3 is TGTGCCAGCAGCCAAGCAGTCCGGCGGGGCACAGATACGCAGTATTTT. V gene TRBV5-5 combines with J gene TRBJ2-3; weak D call: TRBD2 (5 bases). Germline CDR1 reads SGHKS; CDR2 reads YYEKEE (reference sequence). The CDR3 length is 16 residues. The V gene lost 4 bases and the J gene lost 1 base, with 16 bases spanning the gap.

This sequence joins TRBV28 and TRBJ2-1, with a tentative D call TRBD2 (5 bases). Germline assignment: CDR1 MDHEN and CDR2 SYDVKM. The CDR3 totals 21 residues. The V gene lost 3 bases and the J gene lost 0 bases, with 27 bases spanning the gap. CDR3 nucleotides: TGTGCCAGCAGTTTCCCCCCCTCAGCGGAATCCTTGACTTTCTCCTACAATGAGCAGTTCTTC. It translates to CASSFPPSAESLTFSYNEQFF.

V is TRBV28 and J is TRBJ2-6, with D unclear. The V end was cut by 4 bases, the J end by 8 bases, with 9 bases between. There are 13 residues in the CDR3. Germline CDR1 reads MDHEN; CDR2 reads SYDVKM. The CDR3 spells CASSYEYPNVLTF. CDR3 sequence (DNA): TGTGCCAGCAGTTACGAGTACCCCAACGTCCTGACTTTC. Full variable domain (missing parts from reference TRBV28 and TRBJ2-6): DVKVTQSSRYLVKRTGEKVFLECVQDMDHENMFWYRQDPGLGLRLIYFSYDVKMKEKGDIPEGYSVSREKKERFSLILESASTNQTSMYLCASSYEYPNVLTFGAGSRLTVL.

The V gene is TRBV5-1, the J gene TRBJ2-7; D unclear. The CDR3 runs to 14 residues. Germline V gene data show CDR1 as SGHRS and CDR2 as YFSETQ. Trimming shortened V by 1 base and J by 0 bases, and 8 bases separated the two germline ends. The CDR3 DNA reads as TGCGCCAGCAGCTTGATGGGCTCCTCCTACGAGCAGTACTTC. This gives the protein CASSLMGSSYEQYF.

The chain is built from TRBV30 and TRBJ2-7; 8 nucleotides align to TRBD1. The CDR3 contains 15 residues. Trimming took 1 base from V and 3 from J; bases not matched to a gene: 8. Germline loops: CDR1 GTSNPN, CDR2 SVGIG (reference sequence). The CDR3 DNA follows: TGTGCCTGGAGTGCAGGGGGCGCCGCGGGCTACGAGCAGTACTTC. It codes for CAWSAGGAAGYEQYF.

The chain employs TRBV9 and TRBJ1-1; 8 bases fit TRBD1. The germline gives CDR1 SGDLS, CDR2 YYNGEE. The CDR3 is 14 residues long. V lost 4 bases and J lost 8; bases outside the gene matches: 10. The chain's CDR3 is CASSSSGQASEAFF. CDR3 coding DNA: TGTGCCAGCAGCTCCTCGGGACAGGCGTCCGAAGCTTTCTTT. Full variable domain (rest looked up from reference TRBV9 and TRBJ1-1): DSGVTQTPKHLITATGQRVTLRCSPRSGDLSVYWYQQSLDQGLQFLIQYYNGEERAKGNILERFSAQQFPDLHSELNLSSLELGDSALYFCASSSSGQASEAFFGQGTRLTVV.

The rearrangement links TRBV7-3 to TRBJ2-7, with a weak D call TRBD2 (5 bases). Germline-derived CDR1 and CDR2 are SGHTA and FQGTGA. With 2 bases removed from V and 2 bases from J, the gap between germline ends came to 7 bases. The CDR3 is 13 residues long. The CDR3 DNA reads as TGTGCCAGCAGCTTATCTAGCACCTACGAGCAGTACTTC. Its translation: CASSLSSTYEQYF.

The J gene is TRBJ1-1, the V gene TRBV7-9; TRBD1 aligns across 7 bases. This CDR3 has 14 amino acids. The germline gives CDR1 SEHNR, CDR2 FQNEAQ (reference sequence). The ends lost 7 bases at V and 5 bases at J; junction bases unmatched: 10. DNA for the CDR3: TGTGCCAGCAACACTCAGGGGGTGGGTACTGAAGCTTTCTTT. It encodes CASNTQGVGTEAFF.

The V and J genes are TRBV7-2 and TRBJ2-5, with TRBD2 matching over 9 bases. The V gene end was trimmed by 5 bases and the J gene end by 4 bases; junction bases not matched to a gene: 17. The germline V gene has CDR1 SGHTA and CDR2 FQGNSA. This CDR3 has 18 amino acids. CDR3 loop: CASSPLLRGGMGGETQYF. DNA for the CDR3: TGTGCCAGCAGCCCCCTGCTGCGGGGGGGCATGGGAGGAGAGACCCAGTACTTC.

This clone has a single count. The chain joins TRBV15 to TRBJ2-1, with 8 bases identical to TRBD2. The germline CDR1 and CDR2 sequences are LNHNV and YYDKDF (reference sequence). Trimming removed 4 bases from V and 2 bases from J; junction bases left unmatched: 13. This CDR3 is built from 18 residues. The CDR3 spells CATSTDREGGRAYNEQFF. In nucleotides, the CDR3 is TGTGCCACCAGCACAGACCGGGAGGGTGGGAGGGCCTACAATGAGCAGTTCTTC.